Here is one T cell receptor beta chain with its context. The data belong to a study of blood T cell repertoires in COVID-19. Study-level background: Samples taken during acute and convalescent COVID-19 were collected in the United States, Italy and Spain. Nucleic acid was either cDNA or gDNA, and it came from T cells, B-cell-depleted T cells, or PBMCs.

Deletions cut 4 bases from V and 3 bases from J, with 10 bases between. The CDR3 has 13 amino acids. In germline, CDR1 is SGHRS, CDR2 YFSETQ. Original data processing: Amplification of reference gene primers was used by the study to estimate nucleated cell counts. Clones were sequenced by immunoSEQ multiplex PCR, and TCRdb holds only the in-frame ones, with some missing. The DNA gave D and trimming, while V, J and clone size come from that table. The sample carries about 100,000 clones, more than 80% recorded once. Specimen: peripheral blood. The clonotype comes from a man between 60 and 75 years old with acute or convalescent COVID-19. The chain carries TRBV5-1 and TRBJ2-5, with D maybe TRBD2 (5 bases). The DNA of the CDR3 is TGCGCCAGCAGCGAGCCAGCGGAAGAGACCCAGTACTTC. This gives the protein CASSEPAEETQYF.